A selection of T cell receptor beta chains follows, all from one sample in a study of shared T cell receptors in the human thymus. Generated by immunoSEQ multiplex PCR, the TCRdb table keeps only in-frame clones and is missing some. The table records hundreds of thousands of clones, around 89% of them present only once. The sample also formed part of further work on human thymus T cells.

The source material was thymocytes. Receptor source: a boy under three years old with a congenital heart defect. CDR3s include the opening cysteine and the closing phenylalanine or tryptophan. A D gene is named only where the DNA matches it firmly. Size values are once, few and many counts, or a class for expanded clones, and some rows have none.

>TRBV4-3|14|TRBJ2-1|-|-
TGCGCCAGCAGCCAAGGTTTAGGGGGGGATGAGCAGTTCTTC
CASSQGLGGDEQFF
>TRBV11-1|17|TRBJ2-7|-|TRBD1
TGTGCCAGCAGCTTAGGGACTCGGGGACAGAGCTCCTACGAGCAGTACTTC
CASSLGTRGQSSYEQYF
>TRBV6-1|14|TRBJ2-5|-|-
TGTGCCAGCAGTGGACAGGGTCGGGGGGAGACCCAGTACTTC
CASSGQGRGETQYF
>TRBV5-4|16|TRBJ2-3|-|-
TGTGCCAGCAGCTTGGAGCGGGTCGGAAACGCAGATACGCAGTATTTT
CASSLERVGNADTQYF
>TRBV4-3|15|TRBJ1-1|-|-
TGCGCCAGCAGCCAAGATACCCCGGCCCTCCCGGGAGCTTTCTTT
CASSQDTPALPGAFF
>TRBV4-1|16|TRBJ2-7|-|TRBD2
TGCGCCAGCAGCCGAAGCGAGGGACTAGCCCTTTACGAGCAGTACTTC
CASSRSEGLALYEQYF
>TRBV27|12|TRBJ2-7|once|-
TGTGCCAGCAGAGTGGGGCACTACGAGCAGTACTTC
CASRVGHYEQYF
>TRBV28|14|TRBJ1-3|-|-
TGTGCCAGCACCCGAAGGGGGTCTGGAAACACCATATATTTT
CASTRRGSGNTIYF
>TRBV29-1|16|TRBJ1-2|-|TRBD1
TGCAGCGTTGCTCCCCTCTCGGGACAGAGGAGGTATGGCTACACCTTC
CSVAPLSGQRRYGYTF
>TRBV11-2|16|TRBJ2-7|-|TRBD2
TGTGCCAGCAGCTTTACGGGACTAGCGGGAGGCTACGAGCAGTACTTC
CASSFTGLAGGYEQYF
>TRBV5-1|15|TRBJ2-3|-|TRBD2
TGCGCCAGCAGCTTGGTAGCGGGAGTCCTCGATACGCAGTATTTT
CASSLVAGVLDTQYF
>TRBV15|15|TRBJ2-5|-|TRBD2
TGTGCCACCAGCTTACAGCGGGAGACTCCAGAGACCCAGTACTTC
CATSLQRETPETQYF
>TRBV6-6|14|TRBJ2-5|-|TRBD1
TGTGCCAGCAGTACGGACAGGGTAACGGAGACCCAGTACTTC
CASSTDRVTETQYF
>TRBV4-3|17|TRBJ2-1|-|-
TGCGCCAGCAGCCAAGGGCGGGTCGGGAGTTCCTACAATGAGCAGTTCTTC
CASSQGRVGSSYNEQFF
>TRBV4-1|15|TRBJ2-7|-|TRBD2
TGCGCCAGCAGCCGGGGGGGTCCTAGCTGCCACGAGCAGTACTTC
CASSRGGPSCHEQYF
>TRBV21-1|13|TRBJ2-3|-|-
TGTGCCAGCAGCAAAGGGACAGGGGGGAAGGGGTATTTT
CASSKGTGGKGYF
>TRBV18|16|TRBJ2-4|-|-
TGTGCCAGCTCACCACCGTCTAGTCTAACCAAAAACATTCAGTACTTC
CASSPPSSLTKNIQYF
>TRBV6-1|16|TRBJ2-7|-|TRBD1
TGTGCCAGCAGTGCTAAGGGGGGGACAGGGGCTCGGGAGCAGTACTTC
CASSAKGGTGAREQYF
>TRBV19|15|TRBJ2-2|-|-
TGTGCCAGTAGTATACGGGACAAGAACACCGGGGAGCTGTTTTTT
CASSIRDKNTGELFF
>TRBV27|16|TRBJ2-7|-|-
TGTGCCAGCAGTCCCCGACTAGGGCCCAACATTTACGAGCAGTACTTC
CASSPRLGPNIYEQYF
>TRBV6-5|15|TRBJ1-5|-|TRBD1
TGTGCCGGCAGTTACACCCACAGGGGAAATCAGCCCCAGCATTTT
CAGSYTHRGNQPQHF
>TRBV11-3|14|TRBJ2-7|-|TRBD1
TGTGCCAGCAGCCACCGGGACAGGGGTGGCGAGCAGTACTTC
CASSHRDRGGEQYF
>TRBV18|15|TRBJ1-1|-|-
TGTGCCAGCTCACCCTTGGGCCACCCCCCCACTGAAGCTTTCTTT
CASSPLGHPPTEAFF
>TRBV5-6|16|TRBJ1-2|-|TRBD1
TGTGCCAGCAGCTTCCTGGGACAGAGGATTAACTATGGCTACACCTTC
CASSFLGQRINYGYTF
>TRBV4-3|16|TRBJ2-3|-|TRBD2
TGCGCCAGCAGCCATGGGACTAGGGGGAGCACAGATACGCAGTATTTT
CASSHGTRGSTDTQYF
>TRBV5-6|14|TRBJ2-7|once|TRBD2
TGTGCCAGCAGCCAGGGGACTAGCGGCCTCGGGCAGTACTTC
CASSQGTSGLGQYF
>TRBV5-6|13|TRBJ2-7|-|-
TGTGCCAGCAGCTTCTGGGTGAGGAGGGAGCAGTACTTC
CASSFWVRREQYF
>TRBV28|15|TRBJ1-2|-|-
TGTGCCAGCAGTTTAAGGGGGGGGTCTAACTATGGCTACACCTTC
CASSLRGGSNYGYTF
>TRBV30|14|TRBJ2-1|-|TRBD2
TGTGCCTGGCTAGCGGGGAGCTCCTACAATGAGCAGTTCTTC
CAWLAGSSYNEQFF
>TRBV7-7|13|TRBJ2-7|-|-
TGTGCTAGCAGCTTAGCACTTGGTCGCGAGCAGTACTTC
CASSLALGREQYF
>TRBV7-2|14|TRBJ2-5|-|TRBD1
TGTGCCAGCAGCCCAGGGGGTCTACAAGAGACCCAGTACTTC
CASSPGGLQETQYF
>TRBV6-1|16|TRBJ2-1|-|-
TGTGCCAGCAGTGAAGCGGGGGGATCAATAAACCATGAGCAGTTCTTC
CASSEAGGSINHEQFF
>TRBV6-5|15|TRBJ1-2|few|TRBD1
TGTGCCAGCAAACTAATGGACAGGGGGCCGGGTGGCTACACCTTC
CASKLMDRGPGGYTF
>TRBV13|22|TRBJ2-1|-|TRBD2
TGTGCCAGCAGCTTAGGCGGTAGGGGCAGAAATGGACTAGCGGGAGGGGCTCGTGAGCAGTTCTTC
CASSLGGRGRNGLAGGAREQFF
>TRBV28|15|TRBJ1-2|-|TRBD1
TGTGCCAGCAGTTTACGGACAGGGGGCGAGTATGGCTACACCTTC
CASSLRTGGEYGYTF
>TRBV21-1|11|TRBJ2-7|-|-
TGTGCCAGCAGCCCCCCGTATGAGCAGTACTTC
CASSPPYEQYF
>TRBV13|18|TRBJ2-7|-|TRBD1
TGTGCCAGCAGCCTAATTACCGCTAGGACAGGGGAAGTATACGAGCAGTACTTC
CASSLITARTGEVYEQYF
>TRBV27|13|TRBJ2-2|-|-
TGTGCCAGCAGCCCGACAGGCCCCGGGGAGCTGTTTTTT
CASSPTGPGELFF
>TRBV5-1|21|TRBJ2-1|-|TRBD2
TGCGCCAGCAGCTTACTAGTGAAACTAGCGGGAGGGACTTCCTCCTACAATGAGCAGTTCTTC
CASSLLVKLAGGTSSYNEQFF
>TRBV6-5|15|TRBJ2-3|-|-
TGTGCCAGCAGTTACCGGGGAGCGGAACCAGATACGCAGTATTTT
CASSYRGAEPDTQYF
>TRBV4-2|16|TRBJ2-7|-|TRBD2
TGTGCCAGCAGCCAAGGGGGGGGACTAGGGCACTACGAGCAGTACTTC
CASSQGGGLGHYEQYF
>TRBV2|17|TRBJ1-3|once|-
TGTGCCAGCTGTCTGAGACGACAGCCTAGCTCTGGAAACACCATATATTTT
CASCLRRQPSSGNTIYF
>TRBV5-4|17|TRBJ1-1|-|TRBD1
TGTGCCAGCAGCTTGGACCCTTCGCAGGGGGGCCCACCGGAAGCTTTCTTT
CASSLDPSQGGPPEAFF
>TRBV7-2|15|TRBJ2-7|-|-
TGTGCCAGCAGCTTAGGGCGGTCGCCCCTCTCCGAGCAGTACTTC
CASSLGRSPLSEQYF
>TRBV9|16|TRBJ2-7|-|TRBD2
TGTGCCAGCAGCCCGTCCGCTAGCGGGATATACTACGAGCAGTACTTC
CASSPSASGIYYEQYF
>TRBV7-9|14|TRBJ2-7|-|-
TGTGCCAGCAGCTTACAGGGGTACTCCTACGAGCAGTACTTC
CASSLQGYSYEQYF
>TRBV27|15|TRBJ1-5|-|TRBD1
TGTGCCAGCAGTTTAGACAGGGATAGCAATCAGCCCCAGCATTTT
CASSLDRDSNQPQHF
>TRBV28|12|TRBJ2-7|-|-
TGTGCCAGTGGGGGACTCTACTACGAGCAGTACTTC
CASGGLYYEQYF
>TRBV5-1|14|TRBJ2-1|-|-
TGCGCCAGCAGCTTGGCCTTCGGGGGAAATGAGCAGTTCTTC
CASSLAFGGNEQFF
>TRBV7-9|15|TRBJ1-4|-|-
TGTGCCAGCAGTTCTACAGGTTCCGTCAATGAAAAACTGTTTTTT
CASSSTGSVNEKLFF
>TRBV28|18|TRBJ2-4|-|-
TGTGCCAGCAGTTTGCGGGGAGCCCCAAGCCTCTCCAAAAACATTCAGTACTTC
CASSLRGAPSLSKNIQYF
>TRBV27|13|TRBJ2-5|-|-
TGTGCCAGCAGTTTATTAGCAAGAGAGACCCAGTACTTC
CASSLLARETQYF
>TRBV28|14|TRBJ2-7|-|-
TGTGCCAGCAGTTTGGTACAGGACCGCTACGAGCAGTACTTC
CASSLVQDRYEQYF
>TRBV4-3|16|TRBJ2-1|-|TRBD2
TGCGCCAGCAGCCAAGGGGGGACTAGCGGGATCTATGAGCAGTTCTTC
CASSQGGTSGIYEQFF
>TRBV2|15|TRBJ2-3|-|-
TGTGCCAGCAGTGAACAGGGGCCCTGCACAGATACGCAGTATTTT
CASSEQGPCTDTQYF
>TRBV13|12|TRBJ2-3|-|-
TGTGCCAGCAGCCTACCGACAGATACGCAGTATTTT
CASSLPTDTQYF
>TRBV19|14|TRBJ2-4|once|-
TGTGCCAGTAGTATCGCGGGGCATCTGAGCATTCAGTACTTC
CASSIAGHLSIQYF
>TRBV6-6|12|TRBJ2-1|-|TRBD2
TGTGCCAGCACCGGGAGGAACAATGAGCAGTTCTTC
CASTGRNNEQFF
>TRBV4-3|16|TRBJ2-5|-|TRBD1
TGCGCCAGCAGCTCGGCCTGGGACAGGGGAAAGGAGACCCAGTACTTC
CASSSAWDRGKETQYF